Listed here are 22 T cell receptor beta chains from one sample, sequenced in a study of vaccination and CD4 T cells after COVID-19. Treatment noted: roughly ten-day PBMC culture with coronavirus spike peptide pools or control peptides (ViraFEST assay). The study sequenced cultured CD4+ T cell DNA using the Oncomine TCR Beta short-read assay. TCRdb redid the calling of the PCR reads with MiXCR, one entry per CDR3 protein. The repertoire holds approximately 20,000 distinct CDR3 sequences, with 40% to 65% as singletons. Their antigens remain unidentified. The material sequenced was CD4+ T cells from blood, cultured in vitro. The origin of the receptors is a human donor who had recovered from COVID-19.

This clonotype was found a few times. CDR3 nucleotide sequence: TGTGCCAGCAGCTTAGGCCAGGGGACCTACGAGCAGTACTTC. This sequence encodes CASSLGQGTYEQYF. This chain uses TRBV7-2 with TRBJ2-7; D is possibly TRBD1 (6 bases). The germline V gene has CDR1 SGHTA and CDR2 FQGNSA. V shed 1 base and J shed 2 bases, with 9 bases lying between them. The CDR3 extends over 14 amino acids.

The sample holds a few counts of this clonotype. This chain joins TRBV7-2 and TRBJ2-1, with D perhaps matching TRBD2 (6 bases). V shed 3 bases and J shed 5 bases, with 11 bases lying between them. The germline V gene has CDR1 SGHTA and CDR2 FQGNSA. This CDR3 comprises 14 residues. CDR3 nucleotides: TGTGCCAGCAGCTTTTCCAGGAGGGACAATGAGCAGTTCTTC. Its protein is CASSFSRRDNEQFF.

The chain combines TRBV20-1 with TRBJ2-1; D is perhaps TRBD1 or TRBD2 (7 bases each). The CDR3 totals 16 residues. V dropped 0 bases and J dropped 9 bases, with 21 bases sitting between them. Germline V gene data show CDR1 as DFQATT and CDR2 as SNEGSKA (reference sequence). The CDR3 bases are TGCAGTGCTAGAGATCATGGTGGGACAGCGGGGCGTGAGCAGTTCTTC. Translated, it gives CSARDHGGTAGREQFF.

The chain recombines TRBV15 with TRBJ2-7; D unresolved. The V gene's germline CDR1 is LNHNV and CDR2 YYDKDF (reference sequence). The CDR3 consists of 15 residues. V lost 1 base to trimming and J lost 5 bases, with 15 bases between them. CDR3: CATSRAGASLDEQYF. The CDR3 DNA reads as TGTGCCACCAGCAGAGCTGGCGCGTCTCTGGACGAGCAGTACTTC.

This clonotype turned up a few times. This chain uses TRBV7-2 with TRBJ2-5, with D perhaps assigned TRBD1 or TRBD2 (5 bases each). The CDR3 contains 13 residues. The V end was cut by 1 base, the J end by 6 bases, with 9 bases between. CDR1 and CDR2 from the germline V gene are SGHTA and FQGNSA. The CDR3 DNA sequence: TGTGCCAGCAGCTTAGATGGGGGAAAGACCCAGTACTTC. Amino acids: CASSLDGGKTQYF.

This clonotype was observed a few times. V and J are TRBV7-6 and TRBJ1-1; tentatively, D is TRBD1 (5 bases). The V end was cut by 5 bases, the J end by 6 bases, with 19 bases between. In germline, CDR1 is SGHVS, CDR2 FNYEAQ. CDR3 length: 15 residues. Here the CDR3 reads CASSPLRGEIAEAFF. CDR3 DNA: TGTGCCAGCAGCCCCCTCCGGGGGGAAATCGCTGAAGCTTTCTTT.

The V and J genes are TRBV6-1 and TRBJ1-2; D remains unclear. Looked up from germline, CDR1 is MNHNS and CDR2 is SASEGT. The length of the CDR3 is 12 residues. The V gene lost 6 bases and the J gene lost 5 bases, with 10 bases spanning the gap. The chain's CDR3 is CASSPGRYGYTF. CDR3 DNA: TGTGCCAGCAGCCCGGGGAGGTATGGCTACACCTTC.

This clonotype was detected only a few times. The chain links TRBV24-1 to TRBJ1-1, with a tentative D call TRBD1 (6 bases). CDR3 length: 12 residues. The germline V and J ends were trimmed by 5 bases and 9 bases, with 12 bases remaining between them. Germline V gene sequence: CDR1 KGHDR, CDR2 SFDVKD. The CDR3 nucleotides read TGTGCCACCAGTGGGACAGCCGGAAAAGCTTTCTTT. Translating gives CATSGTAGKAFF.

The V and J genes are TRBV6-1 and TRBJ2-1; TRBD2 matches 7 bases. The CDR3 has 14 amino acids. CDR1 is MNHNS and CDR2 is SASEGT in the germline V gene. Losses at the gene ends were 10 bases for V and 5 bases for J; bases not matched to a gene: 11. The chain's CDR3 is CATLPGGGNNEQFF. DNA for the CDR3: TGTGCCACCCTCCCCGGGGGAGGGAACAATGAGCAGTTCTTC.

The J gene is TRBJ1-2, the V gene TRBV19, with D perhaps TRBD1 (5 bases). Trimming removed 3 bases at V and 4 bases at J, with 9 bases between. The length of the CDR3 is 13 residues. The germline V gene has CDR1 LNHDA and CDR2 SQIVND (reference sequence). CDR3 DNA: TGTGCCAGTAGTATTGAAAGGGGCTATGGCTACACCTTC. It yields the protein CASSIERGYGYTF.

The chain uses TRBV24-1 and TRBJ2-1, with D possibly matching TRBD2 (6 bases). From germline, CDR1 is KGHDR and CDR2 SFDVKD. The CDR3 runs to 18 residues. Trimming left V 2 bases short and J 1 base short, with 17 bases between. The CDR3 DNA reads TGTGCCACCAGTGATTATATGCGGGGAGTGGGTTCCTACAATGAGCAGTTCTTC. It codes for CATSDYMRGVGSYNEQFF.

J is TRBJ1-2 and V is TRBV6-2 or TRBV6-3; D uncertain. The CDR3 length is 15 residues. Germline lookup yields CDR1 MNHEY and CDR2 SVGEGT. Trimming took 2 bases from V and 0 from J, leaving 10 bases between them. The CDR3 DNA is TGTGCCAGCAGTTACGTACCGGGAACTAACTATGGCTACACCTTC. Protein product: CASSYVPGTNYGYTF.

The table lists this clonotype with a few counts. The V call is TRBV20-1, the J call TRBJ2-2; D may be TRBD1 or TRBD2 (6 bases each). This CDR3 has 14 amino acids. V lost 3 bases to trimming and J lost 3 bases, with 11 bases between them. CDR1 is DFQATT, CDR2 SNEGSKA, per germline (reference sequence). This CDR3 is CSASHREDTGELFF. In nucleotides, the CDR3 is TGCAGTGCTAGTCACAGGGAGGACACCGGGGAGCTGTTTTTT.

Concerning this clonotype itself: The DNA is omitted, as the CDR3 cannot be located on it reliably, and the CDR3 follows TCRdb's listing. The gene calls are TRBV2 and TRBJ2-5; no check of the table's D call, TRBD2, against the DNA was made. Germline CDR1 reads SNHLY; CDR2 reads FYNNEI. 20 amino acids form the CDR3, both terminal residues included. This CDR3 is CASSDPYGRDPVLRAETQYF.

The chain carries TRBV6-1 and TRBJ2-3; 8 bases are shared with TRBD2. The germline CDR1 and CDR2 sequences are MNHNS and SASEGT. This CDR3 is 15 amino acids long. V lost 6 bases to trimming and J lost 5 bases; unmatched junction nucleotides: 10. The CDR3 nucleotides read TGTGCCAGCAGAAATTCGGGACTAGGGGTAGATACGCAGTATTTT. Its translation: CASRNSGLGVDTQYF.

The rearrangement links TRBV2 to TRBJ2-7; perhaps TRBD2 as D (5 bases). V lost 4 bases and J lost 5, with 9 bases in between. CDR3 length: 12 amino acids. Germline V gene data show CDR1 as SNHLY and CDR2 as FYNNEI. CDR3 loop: CASSALRDEQYF. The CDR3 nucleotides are TGTGCCAGCAGTGCCCTGAGGGACGAGCAGTACTTC.

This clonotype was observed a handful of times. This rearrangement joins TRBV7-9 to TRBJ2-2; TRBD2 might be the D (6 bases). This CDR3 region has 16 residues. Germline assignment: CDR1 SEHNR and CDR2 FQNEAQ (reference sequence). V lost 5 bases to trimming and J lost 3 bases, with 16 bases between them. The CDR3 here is CASSLRRGGDTGELFF. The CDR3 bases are TGTGCCAGCAGCCTAAGGAGGGGCGGAGACACCGGGGAGCTGTTTTTT.

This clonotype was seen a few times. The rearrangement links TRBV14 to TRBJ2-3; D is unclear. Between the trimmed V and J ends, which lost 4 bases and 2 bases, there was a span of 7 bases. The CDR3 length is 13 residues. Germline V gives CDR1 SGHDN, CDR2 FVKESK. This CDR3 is CASSRFDTDTQYF. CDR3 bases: TGTGCCAGCAGCCGCTTCGACACAGATACGCAGTATTTT.

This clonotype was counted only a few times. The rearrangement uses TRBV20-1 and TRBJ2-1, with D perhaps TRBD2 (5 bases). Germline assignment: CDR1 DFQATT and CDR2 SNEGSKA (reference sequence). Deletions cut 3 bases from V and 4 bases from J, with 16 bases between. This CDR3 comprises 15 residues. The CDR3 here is CSASLGSVAYNEQFF. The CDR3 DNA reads TGCAGTGCTAGTCTGGGTAGCGTAGCTTACAATGAGCAGTTCTTC.

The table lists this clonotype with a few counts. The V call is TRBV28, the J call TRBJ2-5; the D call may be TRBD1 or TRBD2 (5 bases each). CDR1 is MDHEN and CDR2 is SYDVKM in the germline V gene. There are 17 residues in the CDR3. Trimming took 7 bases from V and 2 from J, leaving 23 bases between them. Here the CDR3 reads CASTPPVGTELQETQYF. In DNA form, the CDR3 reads TGTGCCAGCACCCCCCCAGTCGGGACGGAATTACAAGAGACCCAGTACTTC. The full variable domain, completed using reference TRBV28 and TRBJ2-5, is DVKVTQSSRYLVKRTGEKVFLECVQDMDHENMFWYRQDPGLGLRLIYFSYDVKMKEKGDIPEGYSVSREKKERFSLILESASTNQTSMYLCASTPPVGTELQETQYFGPGTRLLVL.

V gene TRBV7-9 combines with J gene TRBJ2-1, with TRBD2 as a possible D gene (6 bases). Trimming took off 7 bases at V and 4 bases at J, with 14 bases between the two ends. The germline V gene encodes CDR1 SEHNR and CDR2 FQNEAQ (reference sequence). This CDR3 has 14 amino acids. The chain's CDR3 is CASTPGSGYNEQFF. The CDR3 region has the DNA TGTGCCAGCACCCCGGGTAGCGGATACAATGAGCAGTTCTTC.

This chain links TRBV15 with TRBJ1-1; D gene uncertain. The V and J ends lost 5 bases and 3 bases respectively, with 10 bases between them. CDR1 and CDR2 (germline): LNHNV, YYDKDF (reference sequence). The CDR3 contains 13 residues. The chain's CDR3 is CATSSSRDTEAFF. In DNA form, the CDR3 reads TGTGCCACCAGCTCAAGTAGAGACACTGAAGCTTTCTTT.